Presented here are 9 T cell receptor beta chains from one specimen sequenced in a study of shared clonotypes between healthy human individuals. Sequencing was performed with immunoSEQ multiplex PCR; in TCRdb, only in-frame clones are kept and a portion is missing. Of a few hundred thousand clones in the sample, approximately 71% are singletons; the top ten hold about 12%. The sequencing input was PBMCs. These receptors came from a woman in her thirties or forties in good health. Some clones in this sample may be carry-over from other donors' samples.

Here the CDR3 reads CASASGGTYGYTF. The DNA for the CDR3 is TGTGCCAGCGCTTCAGGGGGAACCTATGGCTACACCTTC. The gene calls are TRBV28 and TRBJ1-2; TRBD1 agrees at 7 bases. CDR1 and CDR2 from the germline V gene are MDHEN and SYDVKM. The V segment lost 8 bases and the J segment 4 bases; nucleotides outside the gene matches: 7. The CDR3 covers 13 residues.

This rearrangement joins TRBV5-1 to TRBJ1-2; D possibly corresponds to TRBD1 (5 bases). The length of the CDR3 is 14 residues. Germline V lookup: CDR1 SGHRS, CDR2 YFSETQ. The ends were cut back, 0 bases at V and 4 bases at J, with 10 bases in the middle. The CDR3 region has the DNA TGCGCCAGCAGCTTGGCTCAGGGTGGCTATGGCTACACCTTC. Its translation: CASSLAQGGYGYTF.

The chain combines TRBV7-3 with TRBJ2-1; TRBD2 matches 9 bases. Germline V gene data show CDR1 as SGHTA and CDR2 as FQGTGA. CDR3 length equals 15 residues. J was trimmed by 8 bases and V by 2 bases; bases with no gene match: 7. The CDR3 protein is CASSLGGLASDEQFF. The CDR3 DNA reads TGTGCCAGCAGCTTAGGGGGACTAGCCTCGGATGAGCAGTTCTTC.

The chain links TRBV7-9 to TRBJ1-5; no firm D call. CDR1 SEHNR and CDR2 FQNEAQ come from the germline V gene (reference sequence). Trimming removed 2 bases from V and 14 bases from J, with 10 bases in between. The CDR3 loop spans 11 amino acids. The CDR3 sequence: CASSLQVRKHF. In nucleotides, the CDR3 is TGTGCCAGCAGCTTACAAGTTCGCAAGCATTTT.

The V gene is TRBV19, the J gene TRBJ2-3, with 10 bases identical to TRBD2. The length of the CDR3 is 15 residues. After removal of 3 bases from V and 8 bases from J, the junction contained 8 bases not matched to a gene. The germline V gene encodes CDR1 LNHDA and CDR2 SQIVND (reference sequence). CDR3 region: CASSMIPSGSSTQYF. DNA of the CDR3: TGTGCCAGTAGTATGATCCCTAGCGGGAGTAGTACGCAGTATTTT.

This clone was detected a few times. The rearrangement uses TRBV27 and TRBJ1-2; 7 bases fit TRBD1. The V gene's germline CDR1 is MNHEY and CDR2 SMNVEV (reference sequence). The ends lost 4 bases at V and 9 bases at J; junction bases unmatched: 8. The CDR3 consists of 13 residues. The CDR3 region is CASSSSRGGSYTF. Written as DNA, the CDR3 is TGTGCCAGCAGTTCCTCGAGAGGGGGCAGCTACACCTTC.

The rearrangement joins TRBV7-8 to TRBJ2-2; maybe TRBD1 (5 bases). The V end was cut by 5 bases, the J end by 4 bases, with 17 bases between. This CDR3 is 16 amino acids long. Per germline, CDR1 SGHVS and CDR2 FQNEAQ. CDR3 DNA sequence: TGTGCCAGCAGCCACCCCCTGAGACAGAGCACCGGGGAGCTGTTTTTT. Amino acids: CASSHPLRQSTGELFF.

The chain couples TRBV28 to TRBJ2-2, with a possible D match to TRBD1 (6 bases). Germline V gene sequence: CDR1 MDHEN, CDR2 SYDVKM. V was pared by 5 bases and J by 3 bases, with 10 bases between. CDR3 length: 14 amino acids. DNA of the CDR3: TGTGCCAGCAGTCCCCGGACAGACACCGGGGAGCTGTTTTTT. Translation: CASSPRTDTGELFF.

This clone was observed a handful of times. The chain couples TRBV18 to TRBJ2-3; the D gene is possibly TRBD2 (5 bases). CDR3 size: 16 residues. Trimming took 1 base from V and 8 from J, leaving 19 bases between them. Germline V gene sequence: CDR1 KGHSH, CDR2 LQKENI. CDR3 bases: TGTGCCAGCTCACCACTGGGTAAAGGTGGGAGTGGTACGCAGTATTTT. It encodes CASSPLGKGGSGTQYF.